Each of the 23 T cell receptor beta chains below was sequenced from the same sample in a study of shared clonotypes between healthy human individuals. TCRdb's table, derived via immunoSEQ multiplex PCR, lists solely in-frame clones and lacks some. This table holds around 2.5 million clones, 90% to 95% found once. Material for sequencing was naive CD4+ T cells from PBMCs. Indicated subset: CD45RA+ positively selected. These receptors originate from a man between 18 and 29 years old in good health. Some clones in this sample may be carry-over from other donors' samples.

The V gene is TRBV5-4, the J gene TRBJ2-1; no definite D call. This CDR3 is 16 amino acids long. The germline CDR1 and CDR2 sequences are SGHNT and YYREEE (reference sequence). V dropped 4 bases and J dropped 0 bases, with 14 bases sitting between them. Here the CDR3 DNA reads TGTGCCAGCAGCCCACCCCCAGCGAGCTCCTACAATGAGCAGTTCTTC. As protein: CASSPPPASSYNEQFF.

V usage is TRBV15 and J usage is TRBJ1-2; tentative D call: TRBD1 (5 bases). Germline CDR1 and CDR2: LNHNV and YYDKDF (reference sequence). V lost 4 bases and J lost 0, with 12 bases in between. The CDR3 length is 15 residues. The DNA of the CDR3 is TGTGCCACCAGCAAAGAAGGGGCAGCTAACTATGGCTACACCTTC. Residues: CATSKEGAANYGYTF.

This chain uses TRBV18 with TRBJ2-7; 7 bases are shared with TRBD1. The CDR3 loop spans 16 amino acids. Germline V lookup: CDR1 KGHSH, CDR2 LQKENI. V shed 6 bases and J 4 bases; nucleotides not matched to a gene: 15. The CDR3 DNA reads TGTGCCAGCTCCCAGGCCCCCGCGAGACAGGGATACGAGCAGTACTTC. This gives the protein CASSQAPARQGYEQYF.

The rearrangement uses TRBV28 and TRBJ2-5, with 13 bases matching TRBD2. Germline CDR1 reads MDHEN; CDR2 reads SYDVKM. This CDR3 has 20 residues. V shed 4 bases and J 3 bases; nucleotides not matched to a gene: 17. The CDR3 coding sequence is TGTGCCAGCAGTTCCAAGACAAAATTTGGACTAGCGGGAGCCGAAGAGACCCAGTACTTC. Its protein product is CASSSKTKFGLAGAEETQYF.

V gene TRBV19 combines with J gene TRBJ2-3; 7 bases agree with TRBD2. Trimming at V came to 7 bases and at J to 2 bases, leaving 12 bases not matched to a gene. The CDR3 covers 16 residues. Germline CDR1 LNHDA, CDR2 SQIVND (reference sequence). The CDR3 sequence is CASTYGPGGFTDTQYF. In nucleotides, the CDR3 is TGTGCCAGTACCTATGGGCCGGGAGGATTCACAGATACGCAGTATTTT.

The DNA of the CDR3 is TGTGCCAGCAGTGAATCGTTCCGGGCACTAAGCAATCAGCCCCAGCATTTT. Translated: CASSESFRALSNQPQHF. The V gene is TRBV25-1, the J gene TRBJ1-5; no clear D gene. V lost 1 base, J lost 1 base, and 14 bases lay in between. The CDR3 runs to 17 residues. Germline V lookup: CDR1 MGHDK, CDR2 SYGVNS.

CDR3 nucleotide sequence: TGCGCCAGCAGCTCCCTCTTGGCGGGTGAGACCCAGTACTTC. Its translation is CASSSLLAGETQYF. The rearrangement uses TRBV4-1 and TRBJ2-5, with TRBD2 as a possible D gene (5 bases). CDR3 length: 14 amino acids. The V gene lost 5 bases and the J gene lost 5 bases, with 15 bases spanning the gap. CDR1 and CDR2 (germline): MGHRA, YSYEKL.

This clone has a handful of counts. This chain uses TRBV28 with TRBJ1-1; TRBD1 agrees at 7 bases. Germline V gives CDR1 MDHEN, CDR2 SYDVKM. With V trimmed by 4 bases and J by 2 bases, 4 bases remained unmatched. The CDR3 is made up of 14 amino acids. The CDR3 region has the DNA TGTGCCAGCAGTTCGTGGGACAGTAACACTGAAGCTTTCTTT. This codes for CASSSWDSNTEAFF.

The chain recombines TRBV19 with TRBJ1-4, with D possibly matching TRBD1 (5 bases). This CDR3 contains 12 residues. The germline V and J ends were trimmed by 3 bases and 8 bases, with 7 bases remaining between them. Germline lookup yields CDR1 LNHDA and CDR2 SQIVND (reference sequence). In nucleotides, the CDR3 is TGTGCCAGTAGTATCTACAGGGAAAAACTGTTTTTT. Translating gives CASSIYREKLFF.

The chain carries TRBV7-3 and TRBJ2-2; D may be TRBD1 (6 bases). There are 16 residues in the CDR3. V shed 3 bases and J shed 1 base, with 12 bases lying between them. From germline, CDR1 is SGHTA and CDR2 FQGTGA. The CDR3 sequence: CASSLQGRKNTGELFF. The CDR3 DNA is TGTGCCAGCAGCTTGCAGGGGCGAAAGAACACCGGGGAGCTGTTTTTT. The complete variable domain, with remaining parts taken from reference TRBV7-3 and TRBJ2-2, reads GAGVSQTPSNKVTEKGKYVELRCDPISGHTALYWYRQSLGQGPEFLIYFQGTGAADDSGLPNDRFFAVRPEGSVSTLKIQRTERGDSAVYLCASSLQGRKNTGELFFGEGSRLTVL.

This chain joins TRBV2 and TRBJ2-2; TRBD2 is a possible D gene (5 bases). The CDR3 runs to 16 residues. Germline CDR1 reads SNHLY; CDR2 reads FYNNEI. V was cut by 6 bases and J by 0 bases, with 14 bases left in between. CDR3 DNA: TGTGCCAGCAGCGGTCGGGGTCAGGCGAACACCGGGGAGCTGTTTTTT. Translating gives CASSGRGQANTGELFF.

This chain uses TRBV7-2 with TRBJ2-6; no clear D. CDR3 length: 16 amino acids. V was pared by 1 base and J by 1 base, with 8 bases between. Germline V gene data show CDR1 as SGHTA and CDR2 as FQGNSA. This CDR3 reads CASSLVAPSGANVLTF. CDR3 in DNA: TGTGCCAGCAGCTTAGTAGCCCCATCTGGGGCCAACGTCCTGACTTTC.

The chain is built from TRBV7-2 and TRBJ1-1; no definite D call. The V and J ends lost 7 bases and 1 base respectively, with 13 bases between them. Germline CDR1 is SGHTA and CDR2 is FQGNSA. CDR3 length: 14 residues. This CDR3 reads CASTLGWGNTEAFF. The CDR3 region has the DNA TGTGCCAGCACCCTAGGATGGGGGAACACTGAAGCTTTCTTT.

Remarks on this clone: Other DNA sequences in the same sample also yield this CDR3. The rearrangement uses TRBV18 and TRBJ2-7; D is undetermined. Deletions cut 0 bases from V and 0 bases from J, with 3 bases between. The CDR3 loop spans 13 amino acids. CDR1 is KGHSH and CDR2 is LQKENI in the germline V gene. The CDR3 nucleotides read TGTGCCAGCTCACCACCATCCTCCTACGAGCAGTACTTC. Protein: CASSPPSSYEQYF.

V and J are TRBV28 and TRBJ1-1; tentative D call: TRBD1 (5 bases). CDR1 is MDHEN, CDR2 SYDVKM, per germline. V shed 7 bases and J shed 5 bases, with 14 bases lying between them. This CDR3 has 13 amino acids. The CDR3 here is CASNSPGGTEAFF. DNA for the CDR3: TGTGCCAGCAACAGTCCCGGGGGAACTGAAGCTTTCTTT.

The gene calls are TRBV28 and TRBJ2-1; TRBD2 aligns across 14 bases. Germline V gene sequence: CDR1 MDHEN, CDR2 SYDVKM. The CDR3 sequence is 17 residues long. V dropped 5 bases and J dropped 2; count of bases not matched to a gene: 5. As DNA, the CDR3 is TGTGCCAGCAGTGACTGGACTAGCGGGAGGACCTACAATGAGCAGTTCTTC. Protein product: CASSDWTSGRTYNEQFF.

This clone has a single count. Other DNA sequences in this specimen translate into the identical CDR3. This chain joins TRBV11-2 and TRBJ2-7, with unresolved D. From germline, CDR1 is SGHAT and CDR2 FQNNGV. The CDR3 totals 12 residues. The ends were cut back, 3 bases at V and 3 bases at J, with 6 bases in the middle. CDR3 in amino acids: CASSLGLYEQYF. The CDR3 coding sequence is TGTGCCAGCAGCTTGGGTCTCTACGAGCAGTACTTC. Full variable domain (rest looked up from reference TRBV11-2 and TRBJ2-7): EAGVAQSPRYKIIEKRQSVAFWCNPISGHATLYWYQQILGQGPKLLIQFQNNGVVDDSQLPKDRFSAERLKGVDSTLKIQPAKLEDSAVYLCASSLGLYEQYFGPGTRLTVT.

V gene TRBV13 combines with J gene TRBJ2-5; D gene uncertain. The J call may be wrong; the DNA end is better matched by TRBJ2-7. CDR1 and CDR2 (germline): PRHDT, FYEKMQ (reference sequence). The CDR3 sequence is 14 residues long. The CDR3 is CASSLLGQKYEQYF. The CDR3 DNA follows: TGTGCCAGCAGCTTATTAGGTCAGAAATACGAGCAGTACTTC.

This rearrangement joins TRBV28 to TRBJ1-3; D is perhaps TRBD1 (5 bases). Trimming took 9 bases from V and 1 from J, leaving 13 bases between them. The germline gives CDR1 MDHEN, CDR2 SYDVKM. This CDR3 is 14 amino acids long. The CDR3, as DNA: TGTGCCAGTAATGACAGACCTTCTGGAAACACCATATATTTT. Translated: CASNDRPSGNTIYF.

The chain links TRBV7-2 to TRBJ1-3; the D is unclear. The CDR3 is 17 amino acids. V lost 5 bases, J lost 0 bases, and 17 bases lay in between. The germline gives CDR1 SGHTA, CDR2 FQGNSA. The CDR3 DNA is TGTGCCAGCAGCGCCGGCTCCGGATTCGTCTCTGGAAACACCATATATTTT. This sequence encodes CASSAGSGFVSGNTIYF.

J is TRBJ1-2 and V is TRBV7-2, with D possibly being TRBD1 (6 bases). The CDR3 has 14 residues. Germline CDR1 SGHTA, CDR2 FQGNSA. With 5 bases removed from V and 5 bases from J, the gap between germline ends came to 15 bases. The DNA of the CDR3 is TGTGCCAGCAGCCAAGAAACAGGGAGGTATGGCTACACCTTC. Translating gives CASSQETGRYGYTF. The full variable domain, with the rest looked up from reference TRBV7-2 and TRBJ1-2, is GAGVSQSPSNKVTEKGKDVELRCDPISGHTALYWYRQSLGQGLEFLIYFQGNSAPDKSGLPSDRFSAERTGGSVSTLTIQRTQQEDSAVYLCASSQETGRYGYTFGSGTRLTVV.

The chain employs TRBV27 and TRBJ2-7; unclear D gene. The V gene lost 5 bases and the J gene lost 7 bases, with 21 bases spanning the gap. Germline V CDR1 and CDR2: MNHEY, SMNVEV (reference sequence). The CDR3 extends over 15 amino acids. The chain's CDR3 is CASSPTGRNSWEQYF. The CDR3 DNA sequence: TGTGCCAGCAGTCCAACGGGCCGAAATTCGTGGGAGCAGTACTTC.

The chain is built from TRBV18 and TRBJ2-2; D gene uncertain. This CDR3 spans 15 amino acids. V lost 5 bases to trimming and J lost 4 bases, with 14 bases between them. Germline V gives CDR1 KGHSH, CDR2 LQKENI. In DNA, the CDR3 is TGTGCCAGCTCAGGACCTATGAGACTCACCGGGGAGCTGTTTTTT. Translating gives CASSGPMRLTGELFF. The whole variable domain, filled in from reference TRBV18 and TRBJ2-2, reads NAGVMQNPRHLVRRRGQEARLRCSPMKGHSHVYWYRQLPEEGLKFMVYLQKENIIDESGMPKERFSAEFPKEGPSILRIQQVVRGDSAAYFCASSGPMRLTGELFFGEGSRLTVL.